This T cell receptor beta chain is from a study of cytomegalovirus exposure and HLA in healthy donors. Overall study results and limits: The analysis excluded some indistinguishable V segments, including TRBV6-2 and TRBV6-3.

On this clone itself: As yet, its antigen is unknown.

Trimming cost V 6 bases and J 7 bases; bases outside gene matches: 8. CDR1 is MNHEY, CDR2 SMNVEV, per germline (reference sequence). The length of the CDR3 is 15 residues. Primers: 60 Vbeta forward and 13 Jbeta reverse. Clones were sequenced by immunoSEQ multiplex PCR, and TCRdb holds only the in-frame ones, with some missing. The repertoire holds around 260,000 clones, with 80% as singletons. The V and J genes are TRBV27 and TRBJ2-1; 11 bases align to TRBD2. This TCR derives from a girl aged 2 to 9 in good health and CMV-seronegative. Sequenced material: PBMCs. CDR3 nucleotide sequence: TGTGCCAGCAGCCATCCGACTAGCGGGGAAAATGAGCAGTTCTTC. This codes for CASSHPTSGENEQFF.